The 6 T cell receptor beta chains given below trace back to one sample, sequenced in a study of T-cell memory formation after mild COVID-19. TCRdb recomputed calls from the 5' RACE reads with MiXCR, one row per CDR3 protein. The data hold tens of thousands of distinct CDR3 sequences, with 28% observed a single time. Sequencing input: PBMCs or a T cell subset sorted from them (not recorded which). These receptors originate from a man aged 18 to 30 who had mild COVID-19 (a few samples of this study predate the infection). Cell type and time point are not known.

This chain uses TRBV6-1 with TRBJ2-5, with D tentatively TRBD1 or TRBD2 (7 bases each). Germline V gives CDR1 MNHNS, CDR2 SASEGT. Trimming stripped 6 bases from V and 5 bases from J, with 19 bases between. CDR3 size: 15 residues. The DNA of the CDR3 is TGTGCCAGCAGCGACGGGACAGCGGGGTGGGAGACCCAGTACTTC. It specifies CASSDGTAGWETQYF.

The rearrangement uses TRBV4-3 and TRBJ2-1; D ambiguous. V was clipped by 0 bases and J by 9 bases, with 15 bases between them. Germline CDR1 and CDR2: LGHNA and YSLEER. CDR3 length: 15 amino acids. CDR3 sequence: CASSQDRRRGGEQFF. The CDR3 DNA is TGCGCCAGCAGCCAAGATAGGCGAAGAGGCGGTGAGCAGTTCTTC.

This clonotype has more than one count but fewer than ten. This sequence joins TRBV7-9 and TRBJ2-3, with a tentative D call TRBD1 (6 bases). V shed 3 bases and J shed 0 bases, with 7 bases lying between them. The CDR3 sequence is 14 residues long. Germline CDR1 and CDR2: SEHNR and FQNEAQ (reference sequence). CDR3 sequence: CASSFQGSTDTQYF. The CDR3 DNA sequence: TGTGCCAGCAGCTTTCAGGGGAGCACAGATACGCAGTATTTT. Full variable domain (rest looked up from reference TRBV7-9 and TRBJ2-3): DTGVSQNPRHKITKRGQNVTFRCDPISEHNRLYWYRQTLGQGPEFLTYFQNEAQLEKSRLLSDRFSAERPKGSFSTLEIQRTEQGDSAMYLCASSFQGSTDTQYFGPGTRLTVL.

The chain combines TRBV4-2 with TRBJ2-7; a possible D gene is TRBD1 (6 bases). The CDR3 covers 13 residues. Germline lookup yields CDR1 LGHNA and CDR2 YNFKEQ. V was cut by 1 base and J by 3 bases, with 7 bases left in between. The CDR3 nucleotides read TGTGCCAGCAGCCAAGGGGGGCACTACGAGCAGTACTTC. Translation gives CASSQGGHYEQYF.

The chain employs TRBV5-1 and TRBJ2-1; 8 bases fit TRBD1. This CDR3 comprises 15 residues. Trimming at V came to 4 bases and at J to 3 bases, leaving 6 bases not matched to a gene. Germline V gene sequence: CDR1 SGHRS, CDR2 YFSETQ. This chain's CDR3 is CASSRDTGGYNEQFF. CDR3 sequence (DNA): TGCGCCAGCAGCCGAGACACAGGGGGCTACAATGAGCAGTTCTTC. Full variable domain (rest looked up from reference TRBV5-1 and TRBJ2-1): KAGVTQTPRYLIKTRGQQVTLSCSPISGHRSVSWYQQTPGQGLQFLFEYFSETQRNKGNFPGRFSGRQFSNSRSEMNVSTLELGDSALYLCASSRDTGGYNEQFFGPGTRLTVL.

CDR3 loop: CASRTRQGNEKLFF. The CDR3 DNA reads TGTGCCAGCAGGACCCGACAGGGCAATGAAAAACTGTTTTTT. V and J are TRBV28 and TRBJ1-4; TRBD1 agrees at 7 bases. CDR3 length: 14 amino acids. CDR1 is MDHEN and CDR2 is SYDVKM in the germline V gene. Trimming cost V 6 bases and J 5 bases; bases outside gene matches: 6.